One TCR beta chain is described in this entry. How the authors handled the data: Amplified reference gene primers provided the basis for estimating nucleated cell counts. The method was immunoSEQ multiplex PCR; TCRdb's version includes in-frame clones alone and lacks a portion of them. The V and J calls and the clone size are those of that table, but D and trimming were determined from the DNA. Of roughly 50,000 clones in the sample, 80% to 90% were seen once. These data are taken from a study of blood T cell repertoires in COVID-19. Overall study context: Material from acute and convalescent COVID-19 was sourced from the United States, Italy and Spain. Sources were T cells, B-cell-depleted T cells, or PBMCs; the material itself was cDNA or gDNA.

CDR3 length equals 13 residues. Germline CDR1 is SGHAT and CDR2 is FQNNGV. The germline V and J ends were trimmed by 4 bases and 5 bases, with 12 bases remaining between them. The chain combines TRBV11-2 with TRBJ2-7; tentative D call: TRBD2 (5 bases). The TCR originated in a man aged 50-59 years with acute or convalescent COVID-19. The sample comprised peripheral blood. The CDR3 here is CASSSLRRHEQYF. For the CDR3, the DNA is TGTGCCAGCAGCTCGCTCCGGAGGCACGAGCAGTACTTC. Supplemented by reference TRBV11-2 and TRBJ2-7, the full variable domain reads EAGVAQSPRYKIIEKRQSVAFWCNPISGHATLYWYQQILGQGPKLLIQFQNNGVVDDSQLPKDRFSAERLKGVDSTLKIQPAKLEDSAVYLCASSSLRRHEQYFGPGTRLTVT.